Given below is one T cell receptor beta chain in context. What it binds is unknown. The record originates from a study of cytomegalovirus exposure and HLA in healthy donors. General study results and limits: Previously analyzed data showed that most TCR beta V segments were productive at a frequency of about 90% or about 30%.

The CDR3 has 16 amino acids. The PCR was carried out with 60 Vbeta primers and 13 Jbeta primers. Profiling relied on immunoSEQ multiplex PCR, and the TCRdb table lists in-frame clones only, not all of them. The sample yields about 200,000 clones, around 86% seen once. Sequenced input: PBMCs. This chain joins TRBV21-1 and TRBJ2-7; the table's D call, TRBD1, was not checked against the DNA. TRBV21-1 is a recognized pseudogene. This TCR was recovered from a woman between 45 and 65 years old in good health and CMV-seropositive. Here the CDR3 reads CASSKARDRASGEQYF. Written as DNA, the CDR3 is TGTGCCAGCAGCAAAGCCCGGGACAGGGCTTCAGGGGAGCAGTACTTC.